These 18 T cell receptor beta chains were all obtained from the same sample, sequenced in a study of Graves' ophthalmopathy and Graves' hyperthyroidism. The TCR beta CDR3 regions underwent amplification from RNA transcripts. An initial RT-PCR round employing HTBI primers preceded a second-round multiplex PCR. TCRdb re-called the multiplex PCR reads through MiXCR, storing one row per CDR3 protein. In the table there are about 400,000 distinct CDR3 sequences, under 25% of which are singletons. The sequenced sample consisted of peripheral blood. All receptors derive from a young woman with stable Graves' hyperthyroidism.

In this sample, this clonotype turned up a few times. This rearrangement joins TRBV30 to TRBJ2-7; unclear D gene. The CDR3 length is 12 residues. The V and J ends lost 2 bases and 4 bases respectively, with 9 bases between them. Germline assignment: CDR1 GTSNPN and CDR2 SVGIG (reference sequence). The DNA for the CDR3 is TGTGCCTGGAGTTTACAGAGATACGAGCAGTACTTC. Protein: CAWSLQRYEQYF.

This clonotype was seen ten or more times. The V call is TRBV12-3 or TRBV12-4, the J call TRBJ2-7, with 8 bases lining up with TRBD1. Unmatched junction bases numbered 1, after V lost 1 base and J lost 2 bases. The CDR3 runs to 14 residues. DNA for the CDR3: TGTGCCAGCAGTTTAGAGGGACAGGCCTACGAGCAGTACTTC. As protein: CASSLEGQAYEQYF.

This clonotype has a count of ten or more. The CDR3, as DNA: TGCAGCGTTGACGGGGGAAACCAGCATTTT. Protein product: CSVDGGNQHF. The rearrangement joins TRBV29-1 to TRBJ1-5, with a weak D call TRBD1 (5 bases). Germline V gene sequence: CDR1 SQVTM, CDR2 ANQGSEA. The CDR3 contains 10 residues. Trimming removed 3 bases from V and 12 bases from J, with 9 bases in between.

This clonotype was recorded at least ten times. The V gene is TRBV27, the J gene TRBJ2-7; TRBD2 is a possible D gene (6 bases). Trimming removed 4 bases at V and 7 bases at J, with 20 bases between. This CDR3 has 15 residues. Germline V lookup: CDR1 MNHEY, CDR2 SMNVEV (reference sequence). The CDR3 DNA reads as TGTGCCAGCAGTTCCCCCAACGGGAGACAAGAAGAGCAGTACTTC. It specifies CASSSPNGRQEEQYF.

This clonotype occurred many times. This chain links TRBV20-1 with TRBJ1-2; TRBD1 is a possible D gene (6 bases). Germline CDR1 and CDR2: DFQATT and SNEGSKA (reference sequence). V was trimmed by 2 bases and J by 1 base, leaving 14 bases between them. This CDR3 has 15 residues. CDR3 protein: CSARTRDTVNYGYTF. The CDR3 DNA follows: TGCAGTGCTAGAACCCGGGACACTGTTAACTATGGCTACACCTTC.

Only a few counts were recorded for this clonotype. With a much larger clone just one base away, this may be a read error. The CDR3 loop reads CATSDPGTGGQETQYF. As DNA, the CDR3 is TGTGCCACCAGTGATCCCGGGACAGGGGGCCAAGAGACCCAGTACTTC. The V and J genes are TRBV24-1 and TRBJ2-5; 11 bases fit TRBD1. Germline CDR1 is KGHDR and CDR2 is SFDVKD. Trimming cost V 3 bases and J 1 base; bases outside gene matches: 3. The CDR3 has 16 residues.

This clonotype was seen many times. This chain joins TRBV6-1 and TRBJ1-2; D call uncertain. The CDR3 has 12 residues. V was shortened by 3 bases and J by 6 bases, with 8 bases between the two germline ends. Germline V gene data show CDR1 as MNHNS and CDR2 as SASEGT. The chain's CDR3 is CASSDLGDGYTF. CDR3 DNA sequence: TGTGCCAGCAGTGATCTCGGGGATGGCTACACCTTC.

This clonotype has more than one count but fewer than ten. The chain is built from TRBV20-1 and TRBJ2-6, with D possibly matching TRBD1 (6 bases). V gave up 4 bases and J gave up 1 base, with 8 bases separating them. CDR3 length equals 14 residues. Germline-derived CDR1 and CDR2 are DFQATT and SNEGSKA (reference sequence). In DNA form, the CDR3 reads TGCAGTGCTATCAGGGGTTCTGGGGCCAACGTCCTGACTTTC. It specifies CSAIRGSGANVLTF.

In this sample, this clonotype turned up many times. The V call is TRBV18, the J call TRBJ1-1, with a weak D call TRBD1 (6 bases). This CDR3 has 15 residues. V was pared by 0 bases and J by 3 bases, with 11 bases between. The germline gives CDR1 KGHSH, CDR2 LQKENI. The CDR3 here is CASSPPEQGDTEAFF. The CDR3 coding sequence is TGTGCCAGCTCACCACCCGAACAGGGAGACACTGAAGCTTTCTTT.

This clonotype has ten or more counts. The CDR3 DNA reads TGTGCCAGCAGTTTAGAGGCCTATGGCTACACCTTC. It codes for CASSLEAYGYTF. The V and J genes are TRBV12-3 or TRBV12-4 and TRBJ1-2; D unclear. This CDR3 has 12 amino acids. V lost 1 base and J 4 bases, leaving 4 bases between the germline ends.

This clonotype occurred many times. The CDR3 sequence is CASSMMDRNTEAFF. CDR3 bases: TGTGCCAGTAGTATGATGGACAGAAACACTGAAGCTTTCTTT. This chain links TRBV19 with TRBJ1-1; tentative D call: TRBD1 (6 bases). The germline V gene has CDR1 LNHDA and CDR2 SQIVND (reference sequence). Trimming cost V 3 bases and J 2 bases, with 10 bases left between them. The CDR3 spans 14 residues.

This clonotype was seen only a few times. The V call is TRBV18, the J call TRBJ2-7, with 7 bases that match TRBD1. There are 15 residues in the CDR3. The V gene end was trimmed by 0 bases and the J gene end by 6 bases; junction bases not matched to a gene: 8. Germline V gene data show CDR1 as KGHSH and CDR2 as LQKENI. The CDR3 coding sequence is TGTGCCAGCTCACCACCCTCGGACAGGTTCGGCGAGCAGTACTTC. This sequence encodes CASSPPSDRFGEQYF.

A few counts support this clonotype. The chain carries TRBV30 and TRBJ2-4; 8 positions agree with TRBD1. Germline assignment: CDR1 GTSNPN and CDR2 SVGIG (reference sequence). V was clipped by 3 bases and J by 4 bases; unmatched bases: 5. CDR3 length equals 14 residues. CDR3: CAWRFTGGKNIQYF. The CDR3 DNA follows: TGTGCCTGGAGGTTCACAGGGGGTAAAAACATTCAGTACTTC.

The sample holds many counts of this clonotype. The chain recombines TRBV18 with TRBJ2-7; D might be TRBD2 (6 bases). Germline-derived CDR1 and CDR2 are KGHSH and LQKENI. CDR3 size: 14 residues. Trimming stripped 2 bases from V and 2 bases from J, with 10 bases between. CDR3 protein: CASSPAGLPYEQYF. The CDR3 DNA reads TGTGCCAGCTCACCAGCGGGGCTCCCCTACGAGCAGTACTTC.

In its sample, this clonotype was seen a few times. A much larger clone is a single base away; this may be a read error. V and J are TRBV7-2 and TRBJ2-7; D may be TRBD1 or TRBD2 (5 bases each). Germline V gives CDR1 SGHTA, CDR2 FQGNSA. This CDR3 is built from 14 residues. The CDR3 nucleotides read TGTGTCAGCAGCTTAGTCGGGACGGGCAACGAGCAGTACTTC. Amino acids: CVSSLVGTGNEQYF.

The rearrangement uses TRBV6-1 and TRBJ2-7, with D possibly being TRBD2 (6 bases). Germline V gene sequence: CDR1 MNHNS, CDR2 SASEGT. Trimming stripped 3 bases from V and 2 bases from J, with 11 bases between. This CDR3 is 14 amino acids long. In nucleotides, the CDR3 is TGTGCCAGCAGTGACTTGGGGGGTGCCTACGAGCAGTACTTC. It yields the protein CASSDLGGAYEQYF.

This clonotype was detected ten times or more. The chain has TRBV7-9 and TRBJ1-6; tentatively, D is TRBD1 (6 bases). V gave up 5 bases and J gave up 4 bases, with 9 bases separating them. Germline CDR1 SEHNR, CDR2 FQNEAQ (reference sequence). CDR3 length: 14 residues. CDR3 nucleotide sequence: TGTGCCAGCAGCCAAGGACAGTATAATTCACCCCTCCACTTT. This sequence encodes CASSQGQYNSPLHF.

The V gene is TRBV15, the J gene TRBJ2-5, with 9 nucleotides matching TRBD2. J gave up 4 bases and V 4 bases, and 7 bases lay outside the gene matches. This CDR3 contains 15 residues. CDR1 LNHNV and CDR2 YYDKDF come from the germline V gene (reference sequence). Here the CDR3 reads CATSNNAGGGETQYF. CDR3 sequence (DNA): TGTGCCACCAGCAACAACGCGGGGGGGGGAGAGACCCAGTACTTC.